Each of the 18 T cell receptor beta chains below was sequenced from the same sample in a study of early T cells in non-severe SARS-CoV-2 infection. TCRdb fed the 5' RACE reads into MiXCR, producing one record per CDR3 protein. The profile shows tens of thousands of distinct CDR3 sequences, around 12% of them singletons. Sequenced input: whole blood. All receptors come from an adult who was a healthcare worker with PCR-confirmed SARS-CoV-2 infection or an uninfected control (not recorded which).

The CDR3 region has the DNA TGTGCCAGCAACGAGTGGACAGGGGGCAATCAGCCCCAGCATTTT. This gives the protein CASNEWTGGNQPQHF. The V gene is TRBV6-2 or TRBV6-3, the J gene TRBJ1-5; the match to TRBD1 covers 9 bases. CDR1 is MNHEY, CDR2 SVGEGT, per germline. The J segment lost 2 bases and the V segment lost 7 bases, leaving 6 bases of the junction unmatched. CDR3 length equals 15 residues.

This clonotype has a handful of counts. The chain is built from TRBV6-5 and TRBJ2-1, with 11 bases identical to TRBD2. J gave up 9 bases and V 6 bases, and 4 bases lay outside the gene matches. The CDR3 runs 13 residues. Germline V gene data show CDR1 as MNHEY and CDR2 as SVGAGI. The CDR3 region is CASRLAGGIEQFF. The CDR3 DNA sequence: TGTGCCAGCAGGCTAGCGGGGGGTATTGAGCAGTTCTTC.

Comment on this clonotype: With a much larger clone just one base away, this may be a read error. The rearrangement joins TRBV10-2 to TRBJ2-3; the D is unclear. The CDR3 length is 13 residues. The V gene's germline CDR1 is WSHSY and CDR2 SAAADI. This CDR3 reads CASRGIGTDTQNF. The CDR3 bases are TGCGCCAGCAGGGGTATCGGCACAGATACGCAGAATTTT.

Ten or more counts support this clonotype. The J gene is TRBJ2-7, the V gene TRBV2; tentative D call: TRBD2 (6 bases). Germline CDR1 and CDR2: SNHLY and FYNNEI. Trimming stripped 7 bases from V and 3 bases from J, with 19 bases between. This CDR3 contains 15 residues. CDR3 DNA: TGTGCCAGCAATTTCCAGGGAGGAAAAAACTACGAGCAGTACTTC. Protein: CASNFQGGKNYEQYF. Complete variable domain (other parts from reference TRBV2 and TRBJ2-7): EPEVTQTPSHQVTQMGQEVILRCVPISNHLYFYWYRQILGQKVEFLVSFYNNEISEKSEIFDDQFSVERPDGSNFTLKIRSTKLEDSAMYFCASNFQGGKNYEQYFGPGTRLTVT.

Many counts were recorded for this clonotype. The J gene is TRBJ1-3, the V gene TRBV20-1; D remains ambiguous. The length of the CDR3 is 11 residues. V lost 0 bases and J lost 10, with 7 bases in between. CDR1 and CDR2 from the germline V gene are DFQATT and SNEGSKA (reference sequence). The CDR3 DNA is TGCAGTGCTAGAGATGGGGAAACCATATATTTT. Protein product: CSARDGETIYF.

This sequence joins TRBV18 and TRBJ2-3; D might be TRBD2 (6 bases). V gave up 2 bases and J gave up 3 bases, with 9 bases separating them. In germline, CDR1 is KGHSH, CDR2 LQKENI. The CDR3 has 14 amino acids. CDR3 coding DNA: TGTGCCAGCTCACCATGGGGGGAGACAGATACGCAGTATTTT. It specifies CASSPWGETDTQYF.

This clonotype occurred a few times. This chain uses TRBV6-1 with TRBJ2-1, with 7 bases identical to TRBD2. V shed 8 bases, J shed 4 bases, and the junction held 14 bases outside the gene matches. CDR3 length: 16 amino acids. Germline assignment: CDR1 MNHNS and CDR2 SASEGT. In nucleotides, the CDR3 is TGTGCCAGCTTGGGGCACCGGGCTAGCGGATACAATGAGCAGTTCTTC. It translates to CASLGHRASGYNEQFF.

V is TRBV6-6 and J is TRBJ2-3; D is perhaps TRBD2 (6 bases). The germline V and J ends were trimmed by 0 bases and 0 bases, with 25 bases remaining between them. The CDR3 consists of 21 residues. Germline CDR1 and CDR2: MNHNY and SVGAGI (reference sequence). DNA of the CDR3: TGTGCCAGCAGTTACTCGATATCTGGGGGGAAGAAGGTCACTAGCACAGATACGCAGTATTTT. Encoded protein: CASSYSISGGKKVTSTDTQYF.

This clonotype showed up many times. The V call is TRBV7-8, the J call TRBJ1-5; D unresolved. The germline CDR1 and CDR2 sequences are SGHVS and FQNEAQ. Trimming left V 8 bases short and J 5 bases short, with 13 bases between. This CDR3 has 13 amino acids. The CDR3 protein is CASAPRGDQPQHF. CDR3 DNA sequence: TGTGCCAGCGCCCCCCGGGGAGATCAGCCCCAGCATTTT. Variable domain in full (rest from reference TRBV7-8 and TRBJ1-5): GAGVSQSPRYKVAKRGQDVALRCDPISGHVSLFWYQQALGQGPEFLTYFQNEAQLDKSGLPSDRFFAERPEGSVSTLKIQRTQQEDSAVYLCASAPRGDQPQHFGDGTRLSIL.

Written as DNA, the CDR3 is TGTGCCAGCAGTTTGTCCTGGAGCTCCTACAATGAGCAGTTCTTC. Translating it yields CASSLSWSSYNEQFF. The rearrangement joins TRBV12-3 or TRBV12-4 to TRBJ2-1; D remains ambiguous. The CDR3 has 15 amino acids. V lost 3 bases, J lost 0 bases, and 9 bases lay in between.

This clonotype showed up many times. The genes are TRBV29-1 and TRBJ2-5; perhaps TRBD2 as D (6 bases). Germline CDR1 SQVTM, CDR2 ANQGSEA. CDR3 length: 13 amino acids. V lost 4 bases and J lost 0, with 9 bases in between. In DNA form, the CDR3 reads TGCAGCGTTGGCGGGGACCACCAAGAGACCCAGTACTTC. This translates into CSVGGDHQETQYF. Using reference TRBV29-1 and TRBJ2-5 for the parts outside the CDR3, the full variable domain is SAVISQKPSRDICQRGTSLTIQCQVDSQVTMMFWYRQQPGQSLTLIATANQGSEATYESGFVIDKFPISRPNLTFSTLTVSNMSPEDSSIYLCSVGGDHQETQYFGPGTRLLVL.

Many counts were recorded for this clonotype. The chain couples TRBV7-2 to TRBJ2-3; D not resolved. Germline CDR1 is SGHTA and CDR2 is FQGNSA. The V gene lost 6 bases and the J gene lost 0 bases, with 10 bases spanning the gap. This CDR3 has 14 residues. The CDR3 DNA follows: TGTGCCAGCAGGTTCAGGATTAGCACAGATACGCAGTATTTT. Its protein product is CASRFRISTDTQYF.

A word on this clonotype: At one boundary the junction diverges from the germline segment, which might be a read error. CDR3: CSVEEAGLSTGELFF. The CDR3 nucleotides read TGCAGCGTTGAAGAGGCAGGGTTGAGCACCGGGGAGCTTTTTTTT. The chain recombines TRBV29-1 with TRBJ2-2; TRBD1 or TRBD2 may be the D gene (5 bases each). The CDR3 has 15 residues. CDR1 is SQVTM and CDR2 is ANQGSEA in the germline V gene.

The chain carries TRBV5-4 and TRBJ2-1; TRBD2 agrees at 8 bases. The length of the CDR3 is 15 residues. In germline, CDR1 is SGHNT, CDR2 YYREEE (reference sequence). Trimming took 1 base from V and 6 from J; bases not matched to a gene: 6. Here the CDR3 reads CASSLYTGRVNEQFF. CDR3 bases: TGTGCCAGCAGCTTGTATACCGGGAGGGTCAATGAGCAGTTCTTC.

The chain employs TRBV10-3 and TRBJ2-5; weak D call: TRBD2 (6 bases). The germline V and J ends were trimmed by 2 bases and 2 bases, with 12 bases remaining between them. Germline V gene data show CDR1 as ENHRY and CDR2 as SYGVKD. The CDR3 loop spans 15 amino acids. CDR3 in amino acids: CAISERLAVQETQYF. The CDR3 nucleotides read TGTGCCATCAGTGAGAGATTAGCGGTACAAGAGACCCAGTACTTC.

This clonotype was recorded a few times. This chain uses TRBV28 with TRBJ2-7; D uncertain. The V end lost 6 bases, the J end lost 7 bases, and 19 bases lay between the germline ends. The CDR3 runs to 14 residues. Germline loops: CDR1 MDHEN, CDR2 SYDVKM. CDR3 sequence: CASRLTQASLEQYF. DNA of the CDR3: TGTGCCAGCAGACTAACCCAAGCAAGCTTAGAGCAGTACTTC.

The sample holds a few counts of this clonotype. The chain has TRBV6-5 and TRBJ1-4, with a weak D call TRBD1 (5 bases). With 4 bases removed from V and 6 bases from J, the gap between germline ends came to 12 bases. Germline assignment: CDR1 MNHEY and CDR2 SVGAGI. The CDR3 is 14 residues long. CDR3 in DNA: TGTGCCAGCAGTTCACAGGTTGGAGATGAAAAACTGTTTTTT. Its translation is CASSSQVGDEKLFF.

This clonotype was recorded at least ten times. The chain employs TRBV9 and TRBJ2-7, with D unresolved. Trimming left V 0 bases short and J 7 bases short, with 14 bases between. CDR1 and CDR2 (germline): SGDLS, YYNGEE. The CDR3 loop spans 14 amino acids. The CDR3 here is CASSVAARALEQYF. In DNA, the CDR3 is TGTGCCAGCAGCGTAGCCGCACGGGCCTTGGAGCAGTACTTC.